These 18 T cell receptor beta chains share one sample of origin, sequenced in a study of T cells in Graves' hyperthyroidism and ophthalmopathy. Amplified regions were TCR beta CDR3 sequences from RNA transcripts. In the first-round RT-PCR of the TCR CDR3, the HTBI primer set was used. TCRdb re-derived calls from the multiplex PCR reads in MiXCR, one entry per CDR3 protein. This sample has about 350,000 distinct CDR3 sequences, with about 15% found just once. The sample taken for sequencing was blood. All receptors derive from a woman in her 30s with Graves' hyperthyroidism.

Ten or more counts support this clonotype. The chain employs TRBV9 and TRBJ2-5, with a weak D call TRBD2 (6 bases). This CDR3 contains 12 residues. CDR1 is SGDLS, CDR2 YYNGEE, per germline. Trimming removed 2 bases at V and 5 bases at J, with 7 bases between. The CDR3 is CASSVEGETQYF. In DNA, the CDR3 is TGTGCCAGCAGCGTGGAGGGCGAGACCCAGTACTTC.

This clonotype was picked up a small number of times. The V call is TRBV20-1, the J call TRBJ1-5; no clear D gene. The CDR3 loop spans 13 amino acids. The V gene lost 4 bases and the J gene lost 5 bases, with 12 bases spanning the gap. CDR1 is DFQATT, CDR2 SNEGSKA, per germline (reference sequence). CDR3 sequence reads: CSAIRDRDQPQHF. The DNA for the CDR3 is TGCAGTGCTATCCGGGATCGTGATCAGCCCCAGCATTTT.

The chain joins TRBV25-1 to TRBJ2-1, with TRBD1 matching 8 bases. V lost 9 bases, J lost 8 bases, and 12 bases stayed unmatched. The CDR3 is 14 residues long. Per germline, CDR1 MGHDK and CDR2 SYGVNS. The CDR3 DNA reads TGTGCCAGAGAACGGGACAGGTTTAGTTATGAGCAGTTCTTC. Translation: CARERDRFSYEQFF.

V is TRBV12-3 or TRBV12-4 and J is TRBJ2-7, with a weak D call TRBD2 (6 bases). The CDR3 is 13 amino acids. The V end was cut by 5 bases, the J end by 5 bases, with 13 bases between. The CDR3 nucleotides are TGTGCCAGCAGTCCTGCGGGGTCCCACGAGCAGTACTTC. It translates to CASSPAGSHEQYF.

The sample holds many counts of this clonotype. The rearrangement uses TRBV28 and TRBJ2-7, with D unresolved. In germline, CDR1 is MDHEN, CDR2 SYDVKM. The CDR3 is 12 amino acids. Trimming shortened V by 3 bases and J by 4 bases, and 7 bases separated the two germline ends. CDR3 protein: CASSFVNYEQYF. In nucleotides, the CDR3 is TGTGCCAGCAGTTTTGTAAATTACGAGCAGTACTTC.

The chain has TRBV28 and TRBJ2-1; unclear D gene. The CDR3 loop spans 15 amino acids. Trimming took 3 bases from V and 0 from J, leaving 9 bases between them. Looked up from germline, CDR1 is MDHEN and CDR2 is SYDVKM. The CDR3 spells CASSFRATSYNEQFF. The CDR3 nucleotides are TGTGCCAGCAGTTTCCGGGCCACCTCCTACAATGAGCAGTTCTTC.

This clonotype was observed at least ten times. The chain combines TRBV5-1 with TRBJ2-3, with D uncertain. The length of the CDR3 is 15 residues. Between the trimmed V and J ends, which lost 0 bases and 0 bases, there was a span of 8 bases. Germline CDR1 and CDR2: SGHRS and YFSETQ. Here the CDR3 reads CASSLGTISTDTQYF. The CDR3, as DNA: TGCGCCAGCAGCTTGGGGACGATTAGCACAGATACGCAGTATTTT.

The table lists this clonotype with many counts. The CDR3 loop reads CASSYTSGKADTQYF. The CDR3 coding sequence is TGTGCCAGCAGTTACACTAGCGGGAAGGCAGATACGCAGTATTTT. The J gene is TRBJ2-3, the V gene TRBV11-2, with 10 positions matching TRBD2. This CDR3 has 15 amino acids. V dropped 6 bases and J dropped 4; count of bases not matched to a gene: 7. CDR1 and CDR2 (germline): SGHAT, FQNNGV.

In this sample, this clonotype turned up many times. The CDR3 DNA follows: TGTGCCAGCAGTACTGGGACTAGCGTTTTTTCAGACAATGAGCAGTTCTTC. This gives the protein CASSTGTSVFSDNEQFF. The J gene is TRBJ2-1, the V gene TRBV27, with 10 bases fitting TRBD2. CDR1 is MNHEY, CDR2 SMNVEV, per germline (reference sequence). CDR3 size: 17 residues. With V trimmed by 5 bases and J by 5 bases, 12 bases remained unmatched.

This clonotype showed up many times. The chain combines TRBV28 with TRBJ1-1, with TRBD1 as a possible D gene (5 bases). Per germline, CDR1 MDHEN and CDR2 SYDVKM. This CDR3 has 15 residues. V was trimmed by 8 bases and J by 1 base, leaving 17 bases between them. The CDR3 region has the DNA TGTGCCAGCTGTGGCCGGGACCTATGGAACACTGAAGCTTTCTTT. It encodes CASCGRDLWNTEAFF.

The chain is built from TRBV7-2 and TRBJ2-7; 10 bases line up with TRBD2. This CDR3 is built from 17 residues. Germline loops: CDR1 SGHTA, CDR2 FQGNSA. V gave up 1 base and J gave up 2 bases; unmatched junction bases: 8. As DNA, the CDR3 is TGTGCCAGCAGCTTAGTATCTAGCGGGGGAAAAGCCTACGAGCAGTACTTC. Its translation is CASSLVSSGGKAYEQYF.

The sample holds a few counts of this clonotype. The chain uses TRBV20-1 and TRBJ1-1; the D is unclear. V lost 0 bases and J lost 5, with 13 bases in between. This CDR3 region has 14 residues. Germline V lookup: CDR1 DFQATT, CDR2 SNEGSKA (reference sequence). In DNA, the CDR3 is TGCAGTGCTAGAGATTGGGTAAGGTGGACTGAAGCTTTCTTT. Protein sequence: CSARDWVRWTEAFF.

This clonotype came up many times. J is TRBJ2-3 and V is TRBV28; D might be TRBD2 (5 bases). The CDR3 has 14 residues. In germline, CDR1 is MDHEN, CDR2 SYDVKM. Trimming took off 10 bases at V and 2 bases at J, with 16 bases between the two ends. For the CDR3, the DNA is TGTGCCACCACCTGGGAGAGATTCACAGATACGCAGTATTTT. It yields the protein CATTWERFTDTQYF.

At least ten counts were recorded for this clonotype. This rearrangement joins TRBV12-3 or TRBV12-4 to TRBJ2-1, with D uncertain. This CDR3 spans 14 amino acids. The V end was cut by 7 bases, the J end by 6 bases, with 16 bases between. This CDR3 reads CASNPGLSANEQFF. As DNA, the CDR3 is TGTGCCAGCAACCCTGGGTTGTCGGCCAATGAGCAGTTCTTC.

This clonotype was recorded at least ten times. The chain carries TRBV5-6 and TRBJ2-2; 9 bases align to TRBD1. Germline assignment: CDR1 SGHDT and CDR2 YYEEEE. CDR3 length equals 16 residues. After removal of 4 bases from V and 6 bases from J, the junction contained 10 bases not matched to a gene. The DNA for the CDR3 is TGTGCCAGCAGCCCCTCAGGGACAGGGTTGCCCGGGGAGCTGTTTTTT. Translation: CASSPSGTGLPGELFF.

CDR3 region: CATSDAGTVNEQYF. The CDR3 bases are TGTGCCACCAGCGATGCCGGGACAGTCAACGAGCAGTACTTC. The chain joins TRBV15 to TRBJ2-7, with TRBD1 matching over 7 bases. The length of the CDR3 is 14 residues. Germline loops: CDR1 LNHNV, CDR2 YYDKDF (reference sequence). The V gene end was trimmed by 5 bases and the J gene end by 5 bases; junction bases not matched to a gene: 9.

This clonotype was observed at least ten times. The V gene is TRBV11-1, the J gene TRBJ2-2; D is unresolved. The CDR3 sequence is 14 residues long. The V end lost 6 bases, the J end lost 0 bases, and 8 bases lay between the germline ends. CDR1 and CDR2 from the germline V gene are SGHAT and FQDESV (reference sequence). The CDR3 here is CASRRAPNTGELFF. The CDR3 region has the DNA TGTGCCAGCAGGCGCGCCCCGAACACCGGGGAGCTGTTTTTT.

This clonotype was counted many times. V gene TRBV11-2 combines with J gene TRBJ2-3; the D gene is possibly TRBD2 (6 bases). The germline V gene has CDR1 SGHAT and CDR2 FQNNGV. The CDR3 extends over 16 amino acids. Trimming removed 5 bases from V and 2 bases from J, with 17 bases in between. The CDR3 sequence: CASSRGMREDTDTQYF. Written as DNA, the CDR3 is TGTGCCAGCAGCAGGGGTATGCGGGAAGACACAGATACGCAGTATTTT.